These 30 T cell receptor beta chains came from one sample sequenced in a study of T-cell reconstitution after alpha-beta-depleted transplantation in children. The authors prepared the TCRbeta library with unique molecular identifiers. TCRdb called the PCR reads again in MiXCR, with one record for every CDR3 protein. The sample holds around 64,000 distinct CDR3 sequences; about a tenth are singletons and the top ten take about 13%. Source: PBMCs, taken before TCRalphabeta/CD19-depleted stem cell transplant. The receptors stem from a boy between 5 and 17 years old with acute myeloid leukemia, due to receive a stem cell transplant.

The sample holds many counts of this clonotype. This chain uses TRBV12-3 or TRBV12-4 with TRBJ1-1; D ambiguous. Trimming removed 6 bases at V and 1 base at J, with 12 bases between. The CDR3 length is 14 residues. Here the CDR3 reads CASRRPGGNTEAFF. CDR3 coding DNA: TGTGCCAGCAGAAGGCCGGGCGGGAACACTGAAGCTTTCTTT.

This clonotype was counted many times. This chain uses TRBV7-9 with TRBJ1-2, with 8 bases identical to TRBD1. This CDR3 is 18 amino acids long. Trimming at V came to 8 bases and at J to 3 bases, leaving 20 bases not matched to a gene. CDR1 and CDR2 (germline): SEHNR, FQNEAQ (reference sequence). The CDR3 DNA follows: TGTGCCAGCCTGCGATTCGGAGAGGACAGGGTTTCCGACTATGGCTACACCTTC. Residues: CASLRFGEDRVSDYGYTF.

This clonotype was counted at least ten times. This chain uses TRBV27 with TRBJ2-6, with D perhaps being TRBD1 or TRBD2 (5 bases each). The length of the CDR3 is 17 residues. CDR1 is MNHEY and CDR2 is SMNVEV in the germline V gene (reference sequence). V lost 1 base to trimming and J lost 0 bases, with 10 bases between them. Here the CDR3 DNA reads TGTGCCAGCAGTTTATTACCGGGACCCTCTGGGGCCAACGTCCTGACTTTC. Its translation is CASSLLPGPSGANVLTF.

This clonotype was found many times. The chain employs TRBV5-1 and TRBJ2-3; D might be TRBD1 (6 bases). Trimming stripped 0 bases from V and 6 bases from J, with 11 bases between. Looked up from germline, CDR1 is SGHRS and CDR2 is YFSETQ. The CDR3 runs to 14 residues. CDR3 DNA sequence: TGCGCCAGCAGCTTGGGACAGGTGGAGGATACGCAGTATTTT. It encodes CASSLGQVEDTQYF. The full variable domain, rest sourced from reference TRBV5-1 and TRBJ2-3, is KAGVTQTPRYLIKTRGQQVTLSCSPISGHRSVSWYQQTPGQGLQFLFEYFSETQRNKGNFPGRFSGRQFSNSRSEMNVSTLELGDSALYLCASSLGQVEDTQYFGPGTRLTVL.

There are many counts of this clonotype. CDR3 in amino acids: CASSLEVPGNTGELFF. The CDR3 DNA reads as TGTGCCAGCAGCTTGGAGGTGCCCGGGAACACCGGGGAGCTGTTTTTT. The gene calls are TRBV5-5 and TRBJ2-2; no clear D gene. The CDR3 totals 16 residues. Per germline, CDR1 SGHKS and CDR2 YYEKEE (reference sequence). V dropped 0 bases and J dropped 1 base, with 10 bases sitting between them.

This sequence joins TRBV12-2 and TRBJ2-7; the table's TRBD1 call for D was not verified on the DNA. TRBV12-2 is classified as a pseudogene. This CDR3 is built from 16 residues. The DNA of the CDR3 is TGTGCAAGTCGCTTGCCGGGACAGGGGCAATCCTACGAGCAGTACGTC. This translates into CASRLPGQGQSYEQYV.

This clonotype was observed once. This may be a read error, as it is one base from a much larger clone. This chain links TRBV5-1 with TRBJ2-5, with 10 bases fitting TRBD2. Per germline, CDR1 SGHRS and CDR2 YFSETQ. Germline trimming cut 4 bases from V and 5 bases from J; bases unmatched to any gene: 11. This CDR3 has 16 residues. Here the CDR3 reads CASSVTGTSEGETQYF. For the CDR3, the DNA is TGCGCCAGCAGCGTCACCGGGACTAGCGAGGGTGAGACCCAGTACTTC.

This clonotype was found many times. The chain recombines TRBV12-3 or TRBV12-4 with TRBJ2-3; 10 nucleotides align to TRBD1. V dropped 1 base and J dropped 6; count of bases not matched to a gene: 4. CDR3 length equals 15 residues. The DNA for the CDR3 is TGTGCCAGCAGTTTAGGGGACAGGGGAAGGGATACGCAGTATTTT. This translates into CASSLGDRGRDTQYF.

This clonotype occurred many times. The chain joins TRBV7-8 to TRBJ1-1, with D tentatively TRBD1 (6 bases). Germline V gives CDR1 SGHVS, CDR2 FQNEAQ. The CDR3 loop spans 16 amino acids. The V end was cut by 0 bases, the J end by 1 base, with 12 bases between. CDR3 bases: TGTGCCAGCAGCTTAGCCCTGGGGGCAGGGAACACTGAAGCTTTCTTT. Translation: CASSLALGAGNTEAFF.

This clonotype has at least ten counts. The CDR3 spells CASSWTTGQGSPLHF. CDR3 coding DNA: TGCGCCAGCAGCTGGACGACAGGGCAGGGTTCACCCCTCCACTTT. The chain recombines TRBV5-1 with TRBJ1-6; the match to TRBD1 covers 7 bases. Germline loops: CDR1 SGHRS, CDR2 YFSETQ. V dropped 3 bases and J dropped 9; count of bases not matched to a gene: 9. This CDR3 has 15 residues.

This clonotype was seen a handful of times. The CDR3 bases are TGCGCCAGCAGTGAGGCCCTTGGACAGGGAGGTTCACCCCTCCACTTT. Translated: CASSEALGQGGSPLHF. The gene calls are TRBV10-2 and TRBJ1-6; TRBD1 matches at 8 bases. The V segment lost 2 bases and the J segment 9 bases; nucleotides outside the gene matches: 9. The CDR3 loop spans 16 amino acids. CDR1 is WSHSY and CDR2 is SAAADI in the germline V gene.

At least ten counts were recorded for this clonotype. The chain couples TRBV12-3 or TRBV12-4 to TRBJ1-2, with 9 bases matching TRBD1. With 3 bases clipped from V and 5 bases from J, the junction kept 4 bases outside the gene matches. This CDR3 comprises 14 residues. In DNA, the CDR3 is TGTGCCAGCAGTTTGACAGGGGGAACGTATGGCTACACCTTC. Translation gives CASSLTGGTYGYTF.

This clonotype came up many times. The chain uses TRBV27 and TRBJ2-3; no clear D gene. Germline loops: CDR1 MNHEY, CDR2 SMNVEV (reference sequence). The CDR3 sequence is 14 residues long. Trimming took off 4 bases at V and 2 bases at J, with 10 bases between the two ends. The CDR3 loop reads CASSSLPYTDTQYF. For the CDR3, the DNA is TGTGCCAGCAGTTCCTTACCTTACACAGATACGCAGTATTTT.

This clonotype was counted at least ten times. The rearrangement uses TRBV6-2 or TRBV6-3 and TRBJ2-1, with D maybe TRBD2 (6 bases). CDR1 and CDR2 from the germline V gene are MNHEY and SVGEGT. This CDR3 contains 13 residues. V lost 8 bases and J 3 bases, leaving 11 bases between the germline ends. CDR3 protein: CASRGTFYNEQFF. DNA of the CDR3: TGTGCCAGCCGCGGGACTTTCTACAATGAGCAGTTCTTC.

This clonotype was found a few times. The genes are TRBV18 and TRBJ2-3; 13 nucleotides agree with TRBD2. CDR3 length: 17 amino acids. J gave up 1 base and V 5 bases, and 6 bases lay outside the gene matches. Germline V gives CDR1 KGHSH, CDR2 LQKENI. The DNA for the CDR3 is TGTGCCAGCTCAACCGGGACTAGCGGGATAGGCACAGATACGCAGTATTTT. Protein: CASSTGTSGIGTDTQYF.

The chain carries TRBV5-2 and TRBJ1-1. TRBV5-2 is a known pseudogene. The CDR3 consists of 14 residues. The CDR3 DNA reads as TGTGCCATGGGCCCTGGGGGGAAAGGAACTGAAGCTTTCTTT. Translated: CAMGPGGKGTEAFF.

Ten or more counts support this clonotype. The chain has TRBV10-2 and TRBJ2-3, with 7 bases that match TRBD2. V dropped 4 bases and J dropped 4; count of bases not matched to a gene: 5. CDR3 length equals 14 residues. Germline V lookup: CDR1 WSHSY, CDR2 SAAADI. CDR3 residues: CASSALALADTQYF. In DNA form, the CDR3 reads TGCGCCAGCAGTGCACTAGCGCTGGCAGATACGCAGTATTTT.

This clonotype was detected only a few times. The chain links TRBV7-6 to TRBJ1-5; D gene ambiguous. The CDR3 is 14 amino acids. The V and J ends lost 3 bases and 1 base respectively, with 7 bases between them. CDR1 and CDR2 (germline): SGHVS, FNYEAQ. This CDR3 is CASSFAGSNQPQHF. The CDR3 DNA follows: TGTGCCAGCAGCTTCGCGGGGAGCAATCAGCCCCAGCATTTT.

To note about this clonotype: Possible read error: a much larger clone is one base away. Here the CDR3 reads CASSSGTSAFGELFF. The CDR3 bases are TGTGCCAGCAGCTCCGGGACTAGCGCGTTTGGGGAGCTGTTTTTT. The chain combines TRBV12-3 or TRBV12-4 with TRBJ2-2; TRBD2 aligns across 10 bases. This CDR3 contains 15 residues. Losses at the gene ends were 6 bases for V and 8 bases for J; bases not matched to a gene: 9.

This clonotype was counted ten times or more. This chain connects TRBV20-1 to TRBJ2-7, with TRBD2 identical over 7 bases. This CDR3 has 13 amino acids. Germline values: CDR1 DFQATT, CDR2 SNEGSKA (reference sequence). V was pared by 7 bases and J by 4 bases, with 10 bases of the junction left unmatched. The CDR3: CSVPPSGLYEQYF. The CDR3 nucleotides are TGCAGTGTCCCACCTAGCGGCCTATACGAGCAGTACTTC.

This clonotype was seen a handful of times. The junction shows a germline mismatch at one end, possibly a read error. J is TRBJ2-1 and V is TRBV20-1; TRBD2 aligns across 9 bases. The CDR3 contains 17 residues. Germline CDR1 DFQATT, CDR2 SNEGSKA (reference sequence). The CDR3 DNA reads as TGCTGTGCTAGAGATCTACTAGCGGGCTCGTCCTACAATGAGCAGTTCTTC. Translated: CCARDLLAGSSYNEQFF.

This clonotype has ten or more counts. The gene calls are TRBV6-5 and TRBJ2-3; 13 bases align to TRBD2. The CDR3 contains 16 residues. Looked up from germline, CDR1 is MNHEY and CDR2 is SVGAGI. V shed 4 bases, J shed 3 bases, and the junction held 4 bases outside the gene matches. CDR3 bases: TGTGCCAGCAGTTCACTAGCGGGGGGGCCTACAGATACGCAGTATTTT. This translates into CASSSLAGGPTDTQYF.

This chain links TRBV30 with TRBJ2-1; D is possibly TRBD1 (6 bases). CDR1 and CDR2 from the germline V gene are GTSNPN and SVGIG (reference sequence). The germline V and J ends were trimmed by 2 bases and 4 bases, with 9 bases remaining between them. The CDR3 consists of 13 residues. The CDR3 loop is CAWSPGQYNEQFF. The CDR3 bases are TGTGCCTGGAGTCCGGGACAATACAATGAGCAGTTCTTC.

This clonotype was found a few times. This chain connects TRBV13 to TRBJ2-1; tentative D call: TRBD2 (7 bases). CDR3 length: 17 amino acids. CDR1 and CDR2 from the germline V gene are PRHDT and FYEKMQ (reference sequence). Trimming pared 5 bases from V and 8 bases from J, leaving 25 bases between. The CDR3 DNA reads TGTGCCAGCAGCCCAGGACGAGACGCCCTAGGGGGGGATGAGCAGTTCTTC. The encoded protein is CASSPGRDALGGDEQFF.

This clonotype was detected ten times or more. This rearrangement joins TRBV12-3 or TRBV12-4 to TRBJ1-1, with D possibly TRBD1 on 6 matching bases. With 6 bases removed from V and 0 bases from J, the gap between germline ends came to 11 bases. The CDR3 is made up of 14 amino acids. Here the CDR3 reads CASRAGQLNTEAFF. The CDR3 bases are TGTGCCAGCAGGGCAGGACAGCTGAACACTGAAGCTTTCTTT.

This clonotype was seen ten or more times. The chain combines TRBV28 with TRBJ2-2, with D perhaps TRBD1 or TRBD2 (5 bases each). Trimming pared 10 bases from V and 1 base from J, leaving 16 bases between. Germline V gene lookup returns CDR1 MDHEN and CDR2 SYDVKM. The CDR3 covers 15 residues. Here the CDR3 DNA reads TGTGCCACTAAACCGGGGACGTTGAACACCGGGGAGCTGTTTTTT. This encodes CATKPGTLNTGELFF. Looking up the rest from reference TRBV28 and TRBJ2-2 gives the full variable domain: DVKVTQSSRYLVKRTGEKVFLECVQDMDHENMFWYRQDPGLGLRLIYFSYDVKMKEKGDIPEGYSVSREKKERFSLILESASTNQTSMYLCATKPGTLNTGELFFGEGSRLTVL.

In its sample, this clonotype was seen many times. The gene calls are TRBV7-2 and TRBJ1-6; D not resolved. CDR3 length equals 15 residues. Germline values: CDR1 SGHTA, CDR2 FQGNSA. Trimming took off 1 base at V and 5 bases at J, with 9 bases between the two ends. The CDR3 reads CASSLEGTNNSPLHF. The CDR3 DNA is TGTGCCAGCAGCTTAGAGGGTACTAATAATTCACCCCTCCACTTT. Full variable domain (outside the CDR3, taken from reference TRBV7-2 and TRBJ1-6): GAGVSQSPSNKVTEKGKDVELRCDPISGHTALYWYRQSLGQGLEFLIYFQGNSAPDKSGLPSDRFSAERTGGSVSTLTIQRTQQEDSAVYLCASSLEGTNNSPLHFGNGTRLTVT.

This clonotype was recorded many times. The chain employs TRBV12-3 or TRBV12-4 and TRBJ2-7, with 8 bases aligning to TRBD1. V gave up 0 bases and J gave up 1 base; unmatched junction bases: 5. This CDR3 is built from 16 residues. The CDR3 reads CASSLATGGASYEQYF. The CDR3 nucleotides read TGTGCCAGCAGTTTAGCAACAGGGGGAGCATCCTACGAGCAGTACTTC.

This clonotype was found many times. This chain links TRBV7-8 with TRBJ1-1, with a weak D call TRBD1 (5 bases). Germline CDR1 SGHVS, CDR2 FQNEAQ. V lost 1 base and J lost 5, with 14 bases in between. The CDR3 contains 15 residues. The CDR3 nucleotides are TGTGCCAGCAGCTTAGGGTCCGGGTCAGGGACTGAAGCTTTCTTT. Protein: CASSLGSGSGTEAFF. Supplemented by reference TRBV7-8 and TRBJ1-1, the full variable domain reads GAGVSQSPRYKVAKRGQDVALRCDPISGHVSLFWYQQALGQGPEFLTYFQNEAQLDKSGLPSDRFFAERPEGSVSTLKIQRTQQEDSAVYLCASSLGSGSGTEAFFGQGTRLTVV.

This clonotype was counted between two and nine times. V and J are TRBV25-1 and TRBJ2-1; 12 bases fit TRBD2. V lost 4 bases and J lost 6; bases outside the gene matches: 4. CDR1 is MGHDK, CDR2 SYGVNS, per germline. The CDR3 has 15 amino acids. CDR3 DNA: TGTGCCAGCAGTGGACTAGCGGGGGCTAGCAATGAGCAGTTCTTC. It yields the protein CASSGLAGASNEQFF.